One T cell receptor beta chain is described in this entry. Its antigen remains unknown. The CDR3 runs 19 residues. Per germline, CDR1 PRHDT and CDR2 FYEKMQ (reference sequence). Unmatched junction bases numbered 23, after V lost 7 bases and J lost 4 bases. Profiled with immunoSEQ multiplex PCR; TCRdb holds only in-frame clones, not every one. The sample yields roughly 330,000 clones, about 90% seen once. This sample was included in a study of cytomegalovirus exposure and HLA in healthy donors. Study outcomes and limitations: The listing of 150 to 200 TCR beta chains classed them as cytomegalovirus-associated. Some public TCRs appeared in many individuals, while most sequences were rare. Testing in vitro showed a few CMV-associated chains specific for CMV antigens.

This receptor was obtained from a woman aged 25 to 39 in good health and CMV-seropositive. Sequenced sample: PBMCs. The gene calls are TRBV13 and TRBJ2-7; 9 bases fit TRBD2. The CDR3 spells CASTPLQVSLAGGRYEQYF. The CDR3 DNA reads TGTGCCAGCACCCCTCTCCAGGTATCTTTGGCGGGAGGGCGTTACGAGCAGTACTTC.